A selection of T cell receptor beta chains follows, all from one sample in a study of cytomegalovirus exposure and HLA in healthy donors. TCRdb's copy holds only in-frame clones and misses some; the assay was immunoSEQ multiplex PCR. In the table there are more than 60,000 clones, around 89% of which are singletons. The sample taken for sequencing was PBMCs. The receptor source for this set is a woman under 30 in good health and CMV-seronegative. Each CDR3 is given with its conserved first and last residue. The D gene is left open where the match is weak. Size is omitted from some rows. Given values are once, few, many or a class for expanded clones.

>TRBV7-9|NA|NA|TRBJ2-7
CASSLSAGSSSYEQYF
TGTGCCAGCAGCTTATCCGCAGGGTCGAGCTCCTACGAGCAGTACTTC
>TRBV7-8|NA|NA|TRBJ2-7
CASSPNLGGHSEGYEQYF
TGTGCCAGCAGCCCTAACCTAGGGGGTCACAGCGAAGGATACGAGCAGTACTTC
>TRBV4-1|NA|TRBD2|TRBJ2-1
CASSRIAGVEQFF
TGCGCCAGCAGCCGAATAGCGGGAGTCGAGCAGTTCTTC
>TRBV4-3|NA|NA|TRBJ1-4
CASSQDRSTNEKLFF
TGCGCCAGCAGCCAGGACAGATCAACTAATGAAAAACTGTTTTTT
>TRBV5-1|NA|NA|TRBJ1-1
CASSAQGELSVAFF
TGCGCCAGCAGCGCACAGGGTGAACTGTCGGTAGCTTTCTTT
>TRBV6-5|NA|NA|TRBJ1-2
CASSYRGPYGYTF
TGTGCCAGCAGTTACCGAGGGCCCTATGGCTACACCTTC
>TRBV5-1|NA|TRBD2|TRBJ2-3
CASSLLLAGSTDTQYF
TGCGCCAGCAGCTTGTTACTAGCGGGGAGCACAGATACGCAGTATTTT
>TRBV5-4|NA|NA|TRBJ2-1
CASSLEAGLNEQFF
TGTGCCAGCAGCTTGGAAGCAGGGTTAAATGAGCAGTTCTTC
>TRBV6-4|NA|NA|TRBJ1-1
CASSVQVNTEAFF
TGTGCCAGCAGTGTTCAGGTGAACACTGAAGCTTTCTTT
>TRBV18|NA|TRBD1|TRBJ2-3
CASSPRGTGGADTQYF
TGTGCCAGCTCACCACGTGGGACAGGGGGCGCAGATACGCAGTATTTT
>TRBV29-1|NA|NA|TRBJ1-2
CSVAGAGGYTF
TGCAGCGTTGCAGGGGCTGGTGGCTACACCTTC
>TRBV20-1|NA|NA|TRBJ2-5
CSGERQETQYF
TGCAGTGGCGAGCGACAAGAGACCCAGTACTTC
>TRBV18|NA|TRBD1|TRBJ2-5
CASSPSQGVGETQYF
TGTGCCAGCTCACCATCACAGGGGGTCGGAGAGACCCAGTACTTC
>TRBV6-4|NA|NA|TRBJ2-3
CASSLETSTDTQYF
TGTGCCAGCAGTCTTGAAACTAGCACAGATACGCAGTATTTT
>TRBV10-3|NA|TRBD2|TRBJ2-1
CAISGIPGGPRNEQFF
TGTGCCATCAGTGGTATCCCGGGGGGGCCCCGCAATGAGCAGTTCTTC
>TRBV4-3|NA|NA|TRBJ1-2
CASSQDSGGRFYTLDGYTF
TGCGCCAGCAGCCAAGATAGCGGGGGGCGCTTTTATACTCTGGATGGCTACACCTTC
>TRBV19|NA|TRBD1|TRBJ1-2
CASSPGQGVYGYTF
TGTGCCAGTAGTCCAGGACAGGGGGTCTATGGCTACACCTTC
>TRBV15|once|NA|TRBJ2-5
CATSRDRFDETQYF
TGTGCCACCAGCAGGGACAGATTCGATGAGACCCAGTACTTC
>TRBV30|NA|NA|TRBJ2-2
CAWSAPDLNTGELFF
TGTGCCTGGAGTGCCCCGGACTTGAACACCGGGGAGCTGTTTTTT
>TRBV9|NA|NA|TRBJ2-3
CASSAYRTSLSTDTQYF
TGTGCCAGCAGCGCGTACCGGACTTCCCTTAGCACAGATACGCAGTATTTT
>TRBV12-2|NA|NA|TRBJ2-5
CASRSRAARLYQETQYF
TGTGCAAGTCGCTCAAGAGCGGCGCGGCTGTACCAAGAGACCCAGTACTTC
>TRBV6-5|NA|NA|TRBJ1-4
CASSLGLGREKLFF
TGTGCCAGCAGTCTTGGATTGGGGAGGGAAAAACTGTTTTTT
>TRBV7-9|NA|TRBD1|TRBJ2-7
CASSPRTGLGEQYF
TGTGCCAGCAGCCCGAGGACAGGTCTTGGCGAGCAGTACTTC
>TRBV6-1|NA|NA|TRBJ1-2
CASTSFYGYTF
TGTGCCAGTACTTCGTTCTATGGCTACACCTTC
>TRBV18|once|NA|TRBJ1-1
CASSPTVNTEAFF
TGTGCCAGCTCACCGACAGTGAACACTGAAGCTTTCTTT
>TRBV28|NA|TRBD2|TRBJ2-3
CASSSPTSRSTDTQYF
TGTGCCAGCAGTTCGCCGACTAGCAGAAGCACAGATACGCAGTATTTT
>TRBV9|once|TRBD2|TRBJ2-3
CASSPRTSGGATDTQYF
TGTGCCAGCAGCCCACGGACTAGCGGGGGGGCCACAGATACGCAGTATTTT
>TRBV7-8|NA|TRBD2|TRBJ2-1
CASSFQRGGLSEQFF
TGTGCCAGCAGCTTTCAGCGGGGGGGCCTCAGTGAGCAGTTCTTC
>TRBV6-5|NA|TRBD1|TRBJ2-7
CASSLDRGTSYEQYF
TGTGCCAGCAGTTTGGACAGGGGCACCTCCTACGAGCAGTACTTC
>TRBV7-2|NA|TRBD1|TRBJ1-3
CASTLQGAGNTIYF
TGTGCCAGCACCCTACAGGGGGCTGGAAACACCATATATTTT
>TRBV27|once|TRBD1|TRBJ2-3
CASSRTGGKTDTQYF
TGTGCCAGCAGCCGTACAGGGGGAAAAACAGATACGCAGTATTTT
>TRBV29-1|NA|TRBD2|TRBJ2-4
CSVEGLAGGLGNIQYF
TGCAGCGTTGAGGGACTAGCGGGAGGTCTCGGGAACATTCAGTACTTC
>TRBV4-1|NA|NA|TRBJ1-2
CASSSGILNYGYTF
TGCGCCAGCAGCAGCGGGATCCTTAACTATGGCTACACCTTC
>TRBV28|NA|TRBD1|TRBJ1-1
CASSLLGDRWDTEAFF
TGTGCCAGCAGTTTATTGGGGGACAGGTGGGACACTGAAGCTTTCTTT
>TRBV7-9|NA|TRBD1|TRBJ2-3
CASSSRDRRFTDTQYF
TGTGCCAGCAGCTCCCGGGACAGAAGATTCACAGATACGCAGTATTTT
>TRBV27|NA|NA|TRBJ2-7
CASSFRGSYEQYF
TGTGCCAGCAGTTTCCGGGGGTCCTACGAGCAGTACTTC
>TRBV5-1|NA|NA|TRBJ2-1
CASSLLTSSPYNEQFF
TGCGCCAGCAGCCTCCTAACTAGTTCCCCCTACAATGAGCAGTTCTTC
>TRBV5-4|NA|TRBD2|TRBJ2-2
CASSQGPASGFHGELFF
TGTGCCAGCAGCCAGGGACCGGCTAGCGGGTTTCACGGGGAGCTGTTTTTT